This is a list of T cell receptor beta chains from one sample in a study of shared clonotypes between healthy human individuals. Libraries were prepared by immunoSEQ multiplex PCR; TCRdb keeps only in-frame clonotypes and omits some of them. The table has nearly 750,000 clones, 55% to 75% seen once; the top ten hold about 1.7%. What was sequenced was memory CD4+ T cells sorted from blood. The receptors were gathered from a woman in her twenties or thirties in good health. Each CDR3 is given with its conserved first and last residue. A D gene is named only where the DNA matches it firmly. Only some rows state a clone size, as once, few, many or a class for expanded clones.

D gene: TRBD2
V gene: TRBV14
clone size: .
J gene: TRBJ2-2
CDR3 protein: CASSQETSGRGPNTGELFF
CDR3 DNA: TGTGCCAGCAGCCAAGAAACTAGCGGGAGGGGCCCGAACACCGGGGAGCTGTTTTTT

D gene: .
V gene: TRBV27
clone size: .
J gene: TRBJ2-1
CDR3 protein: CASTQAEGHEQFF
CDR3 DNA: TGTGCCAGCACCCAAGCCGAGGGCCATGAGCAGTTCTTC

D gene: TRBD1
V gene: TRBV6-4
clone size: .
J gene: TRBJ2-7
CDR3 protein: CALPGQYLSYEQYF
CDR3 DNA: TGTGCCTTACCGGGACAGTATCTCTCCTACGAGCAGTACTTC

D gene: TRBD1
V gene: TRBV6-1
clone size: many
J gene: TRBJ1-5
CDR3 protein: CASSPRGRGNQPQHF
CDR3 DNA: TGTGCCAGCAGCCCCAGGGGGCGCGGCAATCAGCCCCAGCATTTT

D gene: .
V gene: TRBV27
clone size: .
J gene: TRBJ1-1
CDR3 protein: CASSFQGGPDTEAFF
CDR3 DNA: TGTGCCAGCAGTTTCCAGGGCGGGCCAGACACTGAAGCTTTCTTT

D gene: .
V gene: TRBV12-5
clone size: .
J gene: TRBJ2-7
CDR3 protein: CASGLVLGKGQGPSEQYF
CDR3 DNA: TGTGCTAGTGGTTTGGTATTGGGTAAAGGGCAGGGGCCTTCCGAGCAGTACTTC

D gene: .
V gene: TRBV28
clone size: once
J gene: TRBJ2-3
CDR3 protein: CASSFVRTDKNTQYF
CDR3 DNA: TGTGCCAGCAGTTTTGTCCGGACGGACAAGAATACGCAGTATTTT

D gene: .
V gene: TRBV19
clone size: .
J gene: TRBJ2-3
CDR3 protein: CASSVIFGDTQYF
CDR3 DNA: TGTGCCAGTAGCGTCATTTTTGGAGATACGCAGTATTTT

D gene: TRBD1
V gene: TRBV5-1
clone size: .
J gene: TRBJ2-7
CDR3 protein: CASSRPGQANEQYF
CDR3 DNA: TGCGCCAGCAGTCGGCCGGGACAGGCCAACGAGCAGTACTTC

D gene: .
V gene: TRBV7-9
clone size: .
J gene: TRBJ2-1
CDR3 protein: CASSLTGTGYNEQFF
CDR3 DNA: TGTGCCAGCAGTCTTACCGGGACTGGGTACAATGAGCAGTTCTTC

D gene: TRBD1
V gene: TRBV27
clone size: .
J gene: TRBJ2-2
CDR3 protein: CASSYPGGTGELFF
CDR3 DNA: TGTGCCAGCAGTTACCCAGGGGGCACTGGGGAGCTGTTTTTT

D gene: TRBD2
V gene: TRBV7-6
clone size: .
J gene: TRBJ2-2
CDR3 protein: CASSQGLAGAGELFF
CDR3 DNA: TGTGCCAGCAGCCAGGGACTAGCGGGAGCCGGGGAGCTGTTTTTT

D gene: TRBD1
V gene: TRBV6-6
clone size: few
J gene: TRBJ2-1
CDR3 protein: CASRGQGRNEQFF
CDR3 DNA: TGTGCCTCGAGGGGACAGGGGCGGAATGAGCAGTTCTTC